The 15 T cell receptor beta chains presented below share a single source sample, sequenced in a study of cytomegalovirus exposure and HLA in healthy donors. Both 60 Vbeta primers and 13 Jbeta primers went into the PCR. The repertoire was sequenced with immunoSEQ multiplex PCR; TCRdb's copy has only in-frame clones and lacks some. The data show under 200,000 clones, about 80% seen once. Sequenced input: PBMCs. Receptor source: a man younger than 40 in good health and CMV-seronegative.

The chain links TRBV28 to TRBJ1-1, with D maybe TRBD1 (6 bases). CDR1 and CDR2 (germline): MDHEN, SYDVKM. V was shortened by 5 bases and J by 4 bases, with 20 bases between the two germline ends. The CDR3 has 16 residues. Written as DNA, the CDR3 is TGTGCCAGCAGTGAGCGCGGGGGCAGGGCTGTCACTGAAGCTTTCTTT. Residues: CASSERGGRAVTEAFF.

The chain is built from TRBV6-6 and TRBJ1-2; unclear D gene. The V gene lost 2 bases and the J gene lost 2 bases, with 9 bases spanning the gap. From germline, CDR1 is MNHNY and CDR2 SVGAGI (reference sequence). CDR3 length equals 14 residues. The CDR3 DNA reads TGTGCCAGCAGTTACCTACCCGGGAACTATGGCTACACCTTC. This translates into CASSYLPGNYGYTF.

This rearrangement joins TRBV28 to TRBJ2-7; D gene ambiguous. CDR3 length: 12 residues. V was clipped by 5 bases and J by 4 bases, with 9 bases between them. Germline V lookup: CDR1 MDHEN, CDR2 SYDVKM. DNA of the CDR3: TGTGCCAGCAGTCATGGAGCTTACGAGCAGTACTTC. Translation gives CASSHGAYEQYF.

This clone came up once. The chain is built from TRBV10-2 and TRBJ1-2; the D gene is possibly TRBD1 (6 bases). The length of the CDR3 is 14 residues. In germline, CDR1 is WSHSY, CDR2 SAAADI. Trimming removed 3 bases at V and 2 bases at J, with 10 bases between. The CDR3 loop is CASSEPDRNYGYTF. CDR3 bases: TGCGCCAGCAGTGAACCGGACAGAAACTATGGCTACACCTTC.

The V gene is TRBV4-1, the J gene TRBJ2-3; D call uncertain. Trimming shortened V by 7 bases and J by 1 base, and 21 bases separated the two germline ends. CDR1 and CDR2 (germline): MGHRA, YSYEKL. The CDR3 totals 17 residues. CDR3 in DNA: TGCGCCAGCACTCCTCTAGGAAGAAGGAAGGGCACAGATACGCAGTATTTT. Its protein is CASTPLGRRKGTDTQYF.

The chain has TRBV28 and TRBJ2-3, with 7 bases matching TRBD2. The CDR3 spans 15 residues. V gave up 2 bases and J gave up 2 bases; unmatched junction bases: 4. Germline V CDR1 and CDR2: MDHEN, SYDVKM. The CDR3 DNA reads TGTGCCAGCAGTTTACCCGGGGGGAACACAGATACGCAGTATTTT. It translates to CASSLPGGNTDTQYF.

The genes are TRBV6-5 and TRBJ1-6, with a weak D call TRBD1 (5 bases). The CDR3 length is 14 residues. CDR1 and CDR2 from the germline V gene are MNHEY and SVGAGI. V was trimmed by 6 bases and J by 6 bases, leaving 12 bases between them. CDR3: CASSRTGVNSPLHF. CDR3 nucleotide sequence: TGTGCCAGCAGCCGCACAGGTGTTAATTCACCCCTCCACTTT.

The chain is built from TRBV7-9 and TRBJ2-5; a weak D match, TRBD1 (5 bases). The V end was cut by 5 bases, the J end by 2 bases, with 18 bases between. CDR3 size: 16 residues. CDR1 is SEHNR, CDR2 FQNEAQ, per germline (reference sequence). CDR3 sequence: CASSPDSQGIQETQYF. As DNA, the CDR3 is TGTGCCAGCAGCCCTGACAGCCAGGGTATTCAAGAGACCCAGTACTTC.

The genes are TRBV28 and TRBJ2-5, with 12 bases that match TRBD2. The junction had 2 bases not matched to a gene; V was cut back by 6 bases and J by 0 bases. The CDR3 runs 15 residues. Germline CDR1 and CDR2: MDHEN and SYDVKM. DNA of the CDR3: TGTGCCAGCAGAACTAGCGGGGGGTACCAAGAGACCCAGTACTTC. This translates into CASRTSGGYQETQYF.

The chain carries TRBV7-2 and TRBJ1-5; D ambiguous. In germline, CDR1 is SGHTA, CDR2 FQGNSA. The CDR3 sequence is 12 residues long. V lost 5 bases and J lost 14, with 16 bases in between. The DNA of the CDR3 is TGTGCCAGCAGCCCCCACGGCGGCAGTGAGCATTTT. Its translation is CASSPHGGSEHF. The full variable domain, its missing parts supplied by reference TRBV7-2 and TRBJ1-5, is GAGVSQSPSNKVTEKGKDVELRCDPISGHTALYWYRQSLGQGLEFLIYFQGNSAPDKSGLPSDRFSAERTGGSVSTLTIQRTQQEDSAVYLCASSPHGGSEHFGDGTRLSIL.

The CDR3 nucleotides are TGTGCCAGCAGCGGGACAGGGGATAGCAATCAGCCCCAGCATTTT. Amino acids: CASSGTGDSNQPQHF. The V gene is TRBV6-4, the J gene TRBJ1-5, with TRBD1 matching over 10 bases. This CDR3 has 15 residues. Germline lookup yields CDR1 MRHNA and CDR2 SNTAGT. J lost 0 bases, V lost 6 bases, and 2 bases had no gene match.

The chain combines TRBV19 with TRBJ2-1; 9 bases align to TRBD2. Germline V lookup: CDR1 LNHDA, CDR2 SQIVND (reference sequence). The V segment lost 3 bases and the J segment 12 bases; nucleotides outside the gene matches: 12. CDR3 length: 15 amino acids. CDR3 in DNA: TGTGCCAGTAGTATTAGTAGAGGGGCGGGAGGGCGGCAGTTCTTC. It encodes CASSISRGAGGRQFF.

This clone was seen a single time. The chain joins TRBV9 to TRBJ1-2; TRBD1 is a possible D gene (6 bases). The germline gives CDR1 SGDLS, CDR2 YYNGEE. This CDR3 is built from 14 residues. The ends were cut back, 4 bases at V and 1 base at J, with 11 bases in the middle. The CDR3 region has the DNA TGTGCCAGCAGCCCAACAGGGAGTAACTATGGCTACACCTTC. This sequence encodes CASSPTGSNYGYTF.

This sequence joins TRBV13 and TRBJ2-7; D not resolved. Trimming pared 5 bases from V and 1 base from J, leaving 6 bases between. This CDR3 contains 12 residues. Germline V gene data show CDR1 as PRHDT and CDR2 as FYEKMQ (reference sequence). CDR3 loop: CASSQQSYEQYF. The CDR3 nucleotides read TGTGCCAGCAGCCAACAATCCTACGAGCAGTACTTC.

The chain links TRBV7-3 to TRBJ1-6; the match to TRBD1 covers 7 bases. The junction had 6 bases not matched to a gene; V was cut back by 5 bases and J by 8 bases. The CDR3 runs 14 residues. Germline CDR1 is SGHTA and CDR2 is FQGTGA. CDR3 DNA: TGTGCCAGCAGCCCGAAGGGGGCTGATTCACCCCTCCACTTT. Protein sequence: CASSPKGADSPLHF.